This record concerns one T cell receptor beta chain sequence. What it binds is not known. The ends were cut back, 4 bases at V and 3 bases at J, with 13 bases in the middle. This CDR3 is 14 amino acids long. Looked up from germline, CDR1 is SEHNR and CDR2 is FQNEAQ (reference sequence). Tagging with unique molecular identifiers was a feature of the TCR beta cDNA libraries. One entry per CDR3 protein results from TCRdb running MiXCR on the PCR reads. Of 820,000 or so distinct CDR3 sequences listed, roughly 50% are singletons. This specimen belongs to a study of post-analysis software for immune sequencing data. Overall study: Relapsing-remitting, secondary progressive and progressive-relapsing courses of multiple sclerosis were included.

Study findings and constraints: Under F measure analysis, samples from one preparation batch co-clustered strongly. Among roughly 5 TRBV segments more frequent in patients than controls were TRBV5-6, TRBV5-1 and TRBV20-1.

The V and J genes are TRBV7-9 and TRBJ2-7, with a possible D match to TRBD1 (6 bases). Specimen: blood. The clonotype comes from a girl aged 5-17 years with multiple sclerosis. The CDR3 here is CASSYGQPNYEQYF. CDR3 DNA sequence: TGTGCCAGCAGCTACGGACAGCCGAACTACGAGCAGTACTTC. The full variable domain, its missing parts supplied by reference TRBV7-9 and TRBJ2-7, is DTGVSQNPRHKITKRGQNVTFRCDPISEHNRLYWYRQTLGQGPEFLTYFQNEAQLEKSRLLSDRFSAERPKGSFSTLEIQRTEQGDSAMYLCASSYGQPNYEQYFGPGTRLTVT.